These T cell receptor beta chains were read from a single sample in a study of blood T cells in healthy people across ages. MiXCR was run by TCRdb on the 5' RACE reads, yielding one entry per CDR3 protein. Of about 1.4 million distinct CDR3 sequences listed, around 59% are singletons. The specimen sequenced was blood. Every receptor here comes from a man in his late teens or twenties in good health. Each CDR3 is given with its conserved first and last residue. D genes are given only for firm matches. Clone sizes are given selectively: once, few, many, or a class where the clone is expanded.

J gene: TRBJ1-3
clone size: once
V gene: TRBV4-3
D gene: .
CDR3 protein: CASSQDLGNTIYF
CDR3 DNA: TGCGCCAGCAGCCAAGATTTAGGAAACACCATATATTTT

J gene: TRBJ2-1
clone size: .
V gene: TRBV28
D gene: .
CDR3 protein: CASMSSSYNEQFF
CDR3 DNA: TGTGCCAGCATGAGTAGCTCCTACAATGAGCAGTTCTTC

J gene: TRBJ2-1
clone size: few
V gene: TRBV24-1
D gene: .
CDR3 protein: CATSDSGTAHNEQFF
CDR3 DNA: TGTGCCACCAGTGATTCCGGGACTGCGCACAATGAGCAGTTCTTC

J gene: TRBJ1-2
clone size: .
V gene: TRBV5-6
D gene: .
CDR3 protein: CASRSLEDRNYGYTF
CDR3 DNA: TGTGCCAGCAGGTCTTTGGAGGATCGAAACTATGGCTACACCTTC

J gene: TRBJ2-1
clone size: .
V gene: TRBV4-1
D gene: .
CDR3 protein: CASSQRQVEEQFF
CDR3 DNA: TGCGCCAGCAGCCAACGACAGGTTGAAGAGCAGTTCTTC

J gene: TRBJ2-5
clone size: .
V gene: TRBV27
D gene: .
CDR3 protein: CASSFVGDAQYF
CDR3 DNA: TGTGCCAGCAGTTTCGTCGGGGATGCGCAGTACTTC

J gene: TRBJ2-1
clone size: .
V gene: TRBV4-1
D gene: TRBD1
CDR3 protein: CASSQGDSTNEQFF
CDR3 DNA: TGCGCCAGCAGCCAAGGGGACAGCACGAATGAGCAGTTCTTC

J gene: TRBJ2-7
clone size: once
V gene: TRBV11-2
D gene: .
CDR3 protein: CASSLASIGWDEQYF
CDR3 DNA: TGTGCCAGCAGCTTAGCTTCGATCGGATGGGACGAGCAGTACTTC

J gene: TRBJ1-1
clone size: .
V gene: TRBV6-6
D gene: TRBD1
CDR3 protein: CASSREGARGMNTEAFF
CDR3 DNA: TGTGCCAGCAGCAGGGAGGGGGCGCGTGGAATGAACACTGAAGCTTTCTTT

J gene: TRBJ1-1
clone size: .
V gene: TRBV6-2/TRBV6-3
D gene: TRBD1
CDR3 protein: CASSYAGQTLNTEAFF
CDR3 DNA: TGTGCCAGCAGTTACGCGGGACAGACCTTGAACACTGAAGCTTTCTTT

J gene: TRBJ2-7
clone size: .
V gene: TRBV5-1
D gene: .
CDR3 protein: CASSSWRGGEQYF
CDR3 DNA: TGCGCCAGCAGCTCTTGGAGAGGGGGCGAGCAGTACTTC

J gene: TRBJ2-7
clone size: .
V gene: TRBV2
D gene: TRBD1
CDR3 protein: CASSEGPRTGVYEQYF
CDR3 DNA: TGTGCCAGCAGTGAGGGGCCCCGGACAGGGGTTTACGAGCAGTACTTC

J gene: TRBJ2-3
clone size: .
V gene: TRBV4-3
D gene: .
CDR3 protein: CASSPVLRSTDTQYF
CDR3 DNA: TGCGCCAGCAGCCCCGTGCTTAGAAGCACAGATACGCAGTATTTT

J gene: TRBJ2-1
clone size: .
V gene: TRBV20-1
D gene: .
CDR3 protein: CTAGTSYNEQFF
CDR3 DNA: TGCACTGCGGGAACGAGCTACAATGAGCAGTTCTTC

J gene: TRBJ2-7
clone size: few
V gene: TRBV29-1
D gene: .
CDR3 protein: CSVNTRAQGLTYEQYF
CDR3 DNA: TGCAGCGTCAATACCAGAGCTCAAGGGCTTACCTACGAGCAGTACTTC

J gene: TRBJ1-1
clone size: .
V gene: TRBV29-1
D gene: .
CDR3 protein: CSVAIGGNTEAFF
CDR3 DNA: TGCAGCGTTGCGATCGGCGGGAACACTGAAGCTTTCTTT

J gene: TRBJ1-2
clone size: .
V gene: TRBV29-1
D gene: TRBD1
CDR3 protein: CSATGGEDYGYTF
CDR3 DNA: TGCAGCGCCACAGGGGGAGAGGACTATGGCTACACCTTC

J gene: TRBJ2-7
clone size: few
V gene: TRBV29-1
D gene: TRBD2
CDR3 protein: CSVYLAGAYEQYF
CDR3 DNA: TGCAGCGTTTACCTAGCGGGGGCCTACGAGCAGTACTTC

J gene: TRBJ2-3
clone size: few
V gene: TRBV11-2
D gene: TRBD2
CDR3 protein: CASSIPSGGAADTQYF
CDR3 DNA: TGTGCCAGCAGCATACCGAGCGGGGGGGCGGCAGATACGCAGTATTTT

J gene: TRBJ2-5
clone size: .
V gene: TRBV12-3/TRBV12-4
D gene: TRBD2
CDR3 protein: CASSMKSAGGRETQYF
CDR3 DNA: TGTGCCAGCAGCATGAAAAGTGCGGGGGGACGAGAGACCCAGTACTTC

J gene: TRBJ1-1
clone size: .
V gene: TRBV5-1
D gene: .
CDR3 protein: CASSGLDGNTEAFF
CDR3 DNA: TGCGCCAGCAGCGGACTGGACGGGAACACTGAAGCTTTCTTT

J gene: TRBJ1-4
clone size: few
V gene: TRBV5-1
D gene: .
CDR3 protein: CASSRGRGEKLFF
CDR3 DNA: TGCGCCAGCAGCCGGGGTCGAGGTGAAAAACTGTTTTTT

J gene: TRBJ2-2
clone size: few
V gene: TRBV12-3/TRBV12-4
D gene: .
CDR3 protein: CASNLDTGELFF
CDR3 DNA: TGTGCCAGCAATTTGGACACCGGGGAGCTGTTTTTT

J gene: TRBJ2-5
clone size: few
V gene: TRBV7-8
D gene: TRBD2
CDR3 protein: CASSPREALETQYF
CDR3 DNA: TGTGCCAGTAGCCCACGGGAGGCGTTGGAGACCCAGTACTTC

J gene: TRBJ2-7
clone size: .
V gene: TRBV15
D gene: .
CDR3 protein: CATSRVGARASYEQYF
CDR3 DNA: TGTGCCACCAGCAGAGTGGGGGCTAGAGCATCCTACGAGCAGTACTTC

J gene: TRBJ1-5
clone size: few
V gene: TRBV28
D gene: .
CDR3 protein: CASSRQFISNQPQHF
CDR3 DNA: TGTGCCAGCAGTCGACAGTTCATAAGCAATCAGCCCCAGCATTTT

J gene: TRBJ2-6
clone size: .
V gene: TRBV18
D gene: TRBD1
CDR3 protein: CASSPETGGDRSGANVLTF
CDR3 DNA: TGTGCCAGCTCACCGGAGACAGGGGGCGATCGCTCTGGGGCCAACGTCCTGACTTTC

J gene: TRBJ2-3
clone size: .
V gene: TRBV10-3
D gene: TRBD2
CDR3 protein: CAITEGGLAGGTSTDTQYF
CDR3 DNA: TGTGCCATCACCGAGGGGGGACTAGCGGGGGGCACTAGCACAGATACGCAGTATTTT